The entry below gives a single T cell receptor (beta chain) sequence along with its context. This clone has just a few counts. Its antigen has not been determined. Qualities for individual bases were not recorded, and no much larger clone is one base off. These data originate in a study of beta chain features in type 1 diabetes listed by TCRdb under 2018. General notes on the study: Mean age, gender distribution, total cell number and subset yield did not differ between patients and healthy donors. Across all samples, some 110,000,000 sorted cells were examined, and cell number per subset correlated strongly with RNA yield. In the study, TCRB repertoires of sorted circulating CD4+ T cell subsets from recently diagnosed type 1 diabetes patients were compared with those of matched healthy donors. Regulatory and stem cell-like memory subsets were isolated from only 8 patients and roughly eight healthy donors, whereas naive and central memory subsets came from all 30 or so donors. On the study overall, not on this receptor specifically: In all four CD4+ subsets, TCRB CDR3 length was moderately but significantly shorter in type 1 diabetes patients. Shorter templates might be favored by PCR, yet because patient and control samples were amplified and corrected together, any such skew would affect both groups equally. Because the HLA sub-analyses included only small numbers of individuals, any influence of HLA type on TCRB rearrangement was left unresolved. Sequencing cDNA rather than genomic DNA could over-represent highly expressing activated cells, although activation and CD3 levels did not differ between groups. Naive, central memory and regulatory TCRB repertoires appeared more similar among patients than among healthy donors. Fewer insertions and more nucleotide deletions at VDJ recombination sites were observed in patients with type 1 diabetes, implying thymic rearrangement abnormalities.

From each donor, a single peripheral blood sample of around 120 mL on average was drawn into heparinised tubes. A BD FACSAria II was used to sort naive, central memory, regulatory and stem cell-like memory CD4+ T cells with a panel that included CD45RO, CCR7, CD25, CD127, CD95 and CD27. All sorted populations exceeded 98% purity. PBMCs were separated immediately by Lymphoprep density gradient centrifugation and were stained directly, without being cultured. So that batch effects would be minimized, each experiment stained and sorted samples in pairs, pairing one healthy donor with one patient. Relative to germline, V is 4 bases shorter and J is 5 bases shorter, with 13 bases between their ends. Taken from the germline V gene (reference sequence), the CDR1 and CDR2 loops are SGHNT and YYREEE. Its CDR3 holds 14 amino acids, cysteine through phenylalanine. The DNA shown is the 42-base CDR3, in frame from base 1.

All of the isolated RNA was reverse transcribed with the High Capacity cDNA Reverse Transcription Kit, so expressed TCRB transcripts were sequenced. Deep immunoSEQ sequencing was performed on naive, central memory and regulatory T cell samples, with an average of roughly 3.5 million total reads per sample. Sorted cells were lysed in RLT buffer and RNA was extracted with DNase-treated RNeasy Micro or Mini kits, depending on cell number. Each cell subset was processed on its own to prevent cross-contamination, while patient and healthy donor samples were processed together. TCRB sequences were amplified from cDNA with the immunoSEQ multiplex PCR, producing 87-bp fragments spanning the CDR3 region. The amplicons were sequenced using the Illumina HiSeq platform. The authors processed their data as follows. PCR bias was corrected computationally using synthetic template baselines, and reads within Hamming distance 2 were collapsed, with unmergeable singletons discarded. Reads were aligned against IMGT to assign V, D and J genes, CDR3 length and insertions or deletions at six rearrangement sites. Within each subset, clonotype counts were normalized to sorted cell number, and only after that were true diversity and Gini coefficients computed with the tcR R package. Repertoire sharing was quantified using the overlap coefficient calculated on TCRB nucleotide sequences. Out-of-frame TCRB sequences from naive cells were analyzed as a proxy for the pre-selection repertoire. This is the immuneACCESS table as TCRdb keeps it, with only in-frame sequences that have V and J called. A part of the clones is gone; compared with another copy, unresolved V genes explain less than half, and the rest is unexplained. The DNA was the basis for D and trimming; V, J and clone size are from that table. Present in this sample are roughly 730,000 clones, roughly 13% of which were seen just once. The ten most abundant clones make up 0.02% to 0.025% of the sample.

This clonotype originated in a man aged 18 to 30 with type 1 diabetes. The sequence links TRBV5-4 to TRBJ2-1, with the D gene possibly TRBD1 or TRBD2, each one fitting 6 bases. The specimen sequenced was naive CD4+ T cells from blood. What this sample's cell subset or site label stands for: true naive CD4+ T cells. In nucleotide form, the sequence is TGTGCCAGCAGCACGCCGGGGGCCGACAATGAGCAGTTCTTC. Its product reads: CASSTPGADNEQFF.